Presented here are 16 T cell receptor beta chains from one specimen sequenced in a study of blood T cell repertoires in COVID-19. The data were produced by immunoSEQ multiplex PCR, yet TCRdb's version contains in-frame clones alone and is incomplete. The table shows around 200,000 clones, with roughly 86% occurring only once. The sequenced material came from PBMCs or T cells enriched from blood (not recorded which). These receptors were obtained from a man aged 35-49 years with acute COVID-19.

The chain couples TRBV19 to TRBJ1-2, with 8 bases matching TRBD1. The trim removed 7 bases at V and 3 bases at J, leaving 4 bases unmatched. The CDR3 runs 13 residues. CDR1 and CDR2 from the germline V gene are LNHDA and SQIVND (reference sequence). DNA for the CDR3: TGTGCCAGTACCGTACAGGGGGACTATGGCTACACCTTC. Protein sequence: CASTVQGDYGYTF.

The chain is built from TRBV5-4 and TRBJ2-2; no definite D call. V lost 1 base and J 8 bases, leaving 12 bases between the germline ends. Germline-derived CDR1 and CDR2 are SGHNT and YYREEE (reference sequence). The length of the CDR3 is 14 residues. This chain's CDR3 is CASSLFGVYGELFF. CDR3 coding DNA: TGTGCCAGCAGCTTGTTCGGAGTATATGGGGAGCTGTTTTTT.

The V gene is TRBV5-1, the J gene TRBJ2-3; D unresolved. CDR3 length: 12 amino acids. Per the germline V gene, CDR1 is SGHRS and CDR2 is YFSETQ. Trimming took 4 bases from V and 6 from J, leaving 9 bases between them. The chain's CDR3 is CASSRSLDTQYF. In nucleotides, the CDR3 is TGCGCCAGCAGCCGTAGTTTGGATACGCAGTATTTT.

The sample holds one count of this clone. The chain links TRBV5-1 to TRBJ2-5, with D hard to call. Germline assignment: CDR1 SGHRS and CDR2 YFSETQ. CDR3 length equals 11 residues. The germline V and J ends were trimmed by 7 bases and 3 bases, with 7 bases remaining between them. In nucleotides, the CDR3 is TGCGCCAGCGGGCAGGAAGAGACCCAGTACTTC. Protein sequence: CASGQEETQYF.

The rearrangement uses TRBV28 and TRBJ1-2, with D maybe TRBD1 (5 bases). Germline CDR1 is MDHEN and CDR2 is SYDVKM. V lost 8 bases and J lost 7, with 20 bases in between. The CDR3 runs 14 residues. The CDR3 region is CASAPLGGVAGYTF. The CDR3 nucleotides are TGTGCCAGCGCTCCGTTGGGGGGAGTGGCTGGCTACACCTTC.

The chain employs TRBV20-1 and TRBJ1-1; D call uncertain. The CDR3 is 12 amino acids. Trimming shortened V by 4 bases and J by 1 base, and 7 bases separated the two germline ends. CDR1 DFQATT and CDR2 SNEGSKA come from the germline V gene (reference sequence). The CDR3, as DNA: TGCAGTGCTAATGACCAGAACACTGAAGCTTTCTTT. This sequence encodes CSANDQNTEAFF.

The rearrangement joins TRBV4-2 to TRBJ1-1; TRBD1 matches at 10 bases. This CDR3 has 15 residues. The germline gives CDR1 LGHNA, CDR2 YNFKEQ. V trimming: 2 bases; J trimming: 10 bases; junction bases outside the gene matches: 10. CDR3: CASSQTRDRGSRAFF. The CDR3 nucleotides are TGTGCCAGCAGCCAAACCCGGGACAGGGGCTCGCGAGCTTTCTTT.

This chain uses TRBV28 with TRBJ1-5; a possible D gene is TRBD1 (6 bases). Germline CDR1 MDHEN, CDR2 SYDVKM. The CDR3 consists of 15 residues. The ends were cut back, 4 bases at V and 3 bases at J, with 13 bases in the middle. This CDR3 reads CASSSQDRFNQPQHF. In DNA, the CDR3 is TGTGCCAGCAGTTCCCAGGACAGATTCAATCAGCCCCAGCATTTT.

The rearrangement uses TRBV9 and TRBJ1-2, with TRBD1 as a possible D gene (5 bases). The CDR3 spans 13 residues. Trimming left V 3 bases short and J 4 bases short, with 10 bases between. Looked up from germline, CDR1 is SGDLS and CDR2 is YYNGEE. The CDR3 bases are TGTGCCAGCAGCGCGACAGCCGTCTATGGCTACACCTTC. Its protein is CASSATAVYGYTF.

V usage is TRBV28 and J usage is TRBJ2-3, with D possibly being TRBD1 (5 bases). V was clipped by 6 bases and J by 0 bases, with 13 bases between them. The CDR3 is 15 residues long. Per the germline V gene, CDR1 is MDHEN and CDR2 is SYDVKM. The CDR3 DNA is TGTGCCAGCAGGTCTCGACAGACTAGCACAGATACGCAGTATTTT. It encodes CASRSRQTSTDTQYF.

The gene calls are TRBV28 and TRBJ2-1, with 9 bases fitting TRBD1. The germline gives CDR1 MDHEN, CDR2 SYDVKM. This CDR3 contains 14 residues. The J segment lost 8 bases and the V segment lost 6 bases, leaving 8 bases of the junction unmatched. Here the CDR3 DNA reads TGTGCCAGCAGCCTTCCACAGGGGGCGGATGAGCAGTTCTTC. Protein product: CASSLPQGADEQFF.

In nucleotides, the CDR3 is TGTGCCAGCCGGGACAGTCTCTATGGCTACACCTTC. This sequence encodes CASRDSLYGYTF. The V gene is TRBV6-5, the J gene TRBJ1-2; 7 nucleotides agree with TRBD1. The ends lost 8 bases at V and 4 bases at J; junction bases unmatched: 4. In germline, CDR1 is MNHEY, CDR2 SVGAGI. The CDR3 is made up of 12 amino acids.

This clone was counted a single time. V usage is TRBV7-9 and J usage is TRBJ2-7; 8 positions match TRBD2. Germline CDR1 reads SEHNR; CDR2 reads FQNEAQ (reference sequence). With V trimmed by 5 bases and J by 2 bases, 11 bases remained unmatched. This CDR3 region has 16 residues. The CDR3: CASSHTSGRGAYEQYF. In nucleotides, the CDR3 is TGTGCCAGCAGCCACACCAGCGGGAGAGGGGCCTACGAGCAGTACTTC. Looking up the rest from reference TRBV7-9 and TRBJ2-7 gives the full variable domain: DTGVSQNPRHKITKRGQNVTFRCDPISEHNRLYWYRQTLGQGPEFLTYFQNEAQLEKSRLLSDRFSAERPKGSFSTLEIQRTEQGDSAMYLCASSHTSGRGAYEQYFGPGTRLTVT.

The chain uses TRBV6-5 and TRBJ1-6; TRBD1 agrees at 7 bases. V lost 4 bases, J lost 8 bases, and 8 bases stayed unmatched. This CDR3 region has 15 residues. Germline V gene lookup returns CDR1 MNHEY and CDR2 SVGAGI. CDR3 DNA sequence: TGTGCCAGCAGTTTACAGGGGACGACGGATTCACCCCTCCACTTT. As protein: CASSLQGTTDSPLHF.

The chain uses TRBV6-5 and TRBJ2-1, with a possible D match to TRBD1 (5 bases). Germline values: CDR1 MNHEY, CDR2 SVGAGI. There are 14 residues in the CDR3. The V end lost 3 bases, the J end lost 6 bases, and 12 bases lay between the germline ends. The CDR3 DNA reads TGTGCCAGCAGTTATTCCGGACAAATCAATGAGCAGTTCTTC. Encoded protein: CASSYSGQINEQFF.

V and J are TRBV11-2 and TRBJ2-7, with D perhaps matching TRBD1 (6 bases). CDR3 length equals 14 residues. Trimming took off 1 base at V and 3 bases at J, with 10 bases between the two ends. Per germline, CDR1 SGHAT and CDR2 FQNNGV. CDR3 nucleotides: TGTGCCAGCAGCTTAGTTGGCAGGGGCTACGAGCAGTACTTC. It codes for CASSLVGRGYEQYF.